This TCR beta chain was identified during a study of OX40 agonist ivuxolimab in advanced cancers. Repertoires were generated with immunoSEQ multiplex PCR, while TCRdb's copy carries only in-frame clones and drops some. This sample has approximately 14,000 clones, with about 90% found just once. Study findings and constraints: Both blood CD4+ and CD8+ T cells showed clonal growth by week 6 at 0.1 to 3.0 mg/kg.

Comment on this clone: Its target is unknown.

From germline, CDR1 is SGHDT and CDR2 YYEEEE. Trimming removed 3 bases at V and 3 bases at J, with 4 bases between. The CDR3 contains 12 residues. The sequence was collected from an adult with an advanced solid tumor such as melanoma, head and neck, liver or kidney cancer. The specimen was CD4+ or CD8+ T cells sorted from blood, collected in a trial of the OX40 agonist ivuxolimab. The chain is built from TRBV5-6 and TRBJ2-1, with D unresolved. CDR3 region: CASSWSYNEQFF. The CDR3, as DNA: TGTGCCAGCAGCTGGAGCTACAATGAGCAGTTCTTC.